One and the same sample provided the 4 T cell receptor beta chains below, sequenced in a study of Graves' ophthalmopathy and Graves' hyperthyroidism. RNA served as the template for amplifying TCR beta CDR3 regions. HTBI primers were used in a first-round RT-PCR, which preceded a second-round multiplex PCR. MiXCR, run by TCRdb on the multiplex PCR reads, gives a single entry per CDR3 protein. The sample includes more than 550,000 distinct CDR3 sequences, more than 40% of them seen just once. The sequenced material came from peripheral blood. Receptors originate from an adult man with Graves' ophthalmopathy.

Ten or more counts support this clonotype. CDR3 DNA sequence: TGTGCCAGCTCGGTGGGAACAGGGGAAGAGACCCAGTACTTC. Protein sequence: CASSVGTGEETQYF. V usage is TRBV7-6 and J usage is TRBJ2-5; TRBD1 matches at 7 bases. This CDR3 comprises 14 residues. Germline V gene sequence: CDR1 SGHVS, CDR2 FNYEAQ. The junction had 9 bases not matched to a gene; V was cut back by 8 bases and J by 3 bases.

In this sample, this clonotype turned up a few times. V is TRBV2 and J is TRBJ1-5, with D uncertain. The length of the CDR3 is 19 residues. Trimming shortened V by 2 bases and J by 0 bases, and 20 bases separated the two germline ends. From germline, CDR1 is SNHLY and CDR2 FYNNEI. CDR3 bases: TGTGCCAGCAGTGAAATGGGAATTGGGAATCTCTATAGCAATCAGCCCCAGCATTTT. Protein sequence: CASSEMGIGNLYSNQPQHF. Drawing the rest from reference TRBV2 and TRBJ1-5, the complete variable domain is EPEVTQTPSHQVTQMGQEVILRCVPISNHLYFYWYRQILGQKVEFLVSFYNNEISEKSEIFDDQFSVERPDGSNFTLKIRSTKLEDSAMYFCASSEMGIGNLYSNQPQHFGDGTRLSIL.

Only a few counts were recorded for this clonotype. V is TRBV3-1 and J is TRBJ2-2; no reliable D call. CDR3 length: 12 residues. CDR1 is LGHDT, CDR2 YNNKEL, per germline (reference sequence). Trimming removed 4 bases at V and 6 bases at J, with 6 bases between. CDR3 sequence: CASSPVPGELFF. In DNA, the CDR3 is TGTGCCAGCAGCCCGGTGCCCGGGGAGCTGTTTTTT.

At least ten counts were recorded for this clonotype. This chain joins TRBV9 and TRBJ1-6, with TRBD1 matching over 8 bases. This CDR3 is built from 18 residues. V gave up 3 bases and J gave up 10 bases; unmatched junction bases: 18. Germline V gives CDR1 SGDLS, CDR2 YYNGEE. The CDR3 here is CASSAMDLGQAGGSPLHF. CDR3 nucleotide sequence: TGTGCCAGCAGCGCGATGGACCTGGGACAGGCGGGAGGATCACCCCTCCACTTT. Full variable domain (remainder filled in from reference TRBV9 and TRBJ1-6): DSGVTQTPKHLITATGQRVTLRCSPRSGDLSVYWYQQSLDQGLQFLIQYYNGEERAKGNILERFSAQQFPDLHSELNLSSLELGDSALYFCASSAMDLGQAGGSPLHFGNGTRLTVT.